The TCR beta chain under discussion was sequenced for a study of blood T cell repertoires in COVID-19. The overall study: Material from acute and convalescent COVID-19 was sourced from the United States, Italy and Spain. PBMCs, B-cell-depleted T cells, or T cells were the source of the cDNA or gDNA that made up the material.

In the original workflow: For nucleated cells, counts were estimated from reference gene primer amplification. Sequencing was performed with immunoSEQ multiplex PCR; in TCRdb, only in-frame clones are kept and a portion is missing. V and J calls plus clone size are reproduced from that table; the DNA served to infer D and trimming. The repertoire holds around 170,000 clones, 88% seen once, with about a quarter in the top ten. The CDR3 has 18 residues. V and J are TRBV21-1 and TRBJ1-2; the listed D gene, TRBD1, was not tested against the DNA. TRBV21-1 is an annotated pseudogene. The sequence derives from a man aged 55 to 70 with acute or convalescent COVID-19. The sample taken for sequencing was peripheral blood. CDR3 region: CASSKALEQAYSFYGYTF. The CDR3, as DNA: TGTGCCAGCAGCAAAGCGCTTGAACAGGCCTACTCGTTTTATGGCTACACCTTC.